This T cell receptor (beta chain) was identified during a study of T cells in Graves' hyperthyroidism and ophthalmopathy. Study context: Peripheral blood was acquired at first diagnosis, ahead of any therapy whatsoever.

Many counts were recorded for this clonotype. TCR beta CDR3 region amplification was performed from RNA transcripts. The TCR CDR3 first-round RT-PCR relied on the HTBI primer set. Each CDR3 protein is one row after TCRdb ran MiXCR on the multiplex PCR reads. Among 410,000 or so distinct CDR3 sequences listed, roughly 15% were seen once. Germline V gives CDR1 LNHDA, CDR2 SQIVND (reference sequence). The CDR3 covers 14 residues. V lost 5 bases, J lost 2 bases, and 3 bases stayed unmatched. Criteria for exclusion of patients were uncontrolled infection, other autoimmune disease, pregnancy or lactation. This receptor was taken from a man between 18 and 35 years old with Graves' ophthalmopathy. Material: blood. The V and J genes are TRBV19 and TRBJ2-7; 10 bases are shared with TRBD1. CDR3: CASSVDRGTYEQYF. For the CDR3, the DNA is TGTGCCAGTAGTGTGGACAGGGGGACCTACGAGCAGTACTTC. The full variable domain, in which reference TRBV19 and TRBJ2-7 provide the parts outside the CDR3, is DGGITQSPKYLFRKEGQNVTLSCEQNLNHDAMYWYRQDPGQGLRLIYYSQIVNDFQKGDIAEGYSVSREKKESFPLTVTSAQKNPTAFYLCASSVDRGTYEQYFGPGTRLTVT.